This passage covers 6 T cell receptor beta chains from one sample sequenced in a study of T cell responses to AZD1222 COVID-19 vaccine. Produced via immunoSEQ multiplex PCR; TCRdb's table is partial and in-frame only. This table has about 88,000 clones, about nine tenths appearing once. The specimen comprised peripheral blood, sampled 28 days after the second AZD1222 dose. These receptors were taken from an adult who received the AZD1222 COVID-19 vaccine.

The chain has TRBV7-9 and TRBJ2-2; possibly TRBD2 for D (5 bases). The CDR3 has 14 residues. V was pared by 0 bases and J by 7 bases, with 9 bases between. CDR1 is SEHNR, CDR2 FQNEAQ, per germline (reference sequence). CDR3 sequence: CASSLAARGGELFF. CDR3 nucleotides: TGTGCCAGCAGCTTAGCGGCCCGGGGCGGGGAGCTGTTTTTT.

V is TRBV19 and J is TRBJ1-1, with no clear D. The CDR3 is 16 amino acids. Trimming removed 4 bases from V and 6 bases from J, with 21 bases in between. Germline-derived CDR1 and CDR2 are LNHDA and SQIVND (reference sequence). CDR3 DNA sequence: TGTGCCAGTAGTACGAGGGCTCTGCGCTCAGGACCTGAAGCTTTCTTT. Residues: CASSTRALRSGPEAFF. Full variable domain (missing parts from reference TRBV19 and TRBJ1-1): DGGITQSPKYLFRKEGQNVTLSCEQNLNHDAMYWYRQDPGQGLRLIYYSQIVNDFQKGDIAEGYSVSREKKESFPLTVTSAQKNPTAFYLCASSTRALRSGPEAFFGQGTRLTVV.

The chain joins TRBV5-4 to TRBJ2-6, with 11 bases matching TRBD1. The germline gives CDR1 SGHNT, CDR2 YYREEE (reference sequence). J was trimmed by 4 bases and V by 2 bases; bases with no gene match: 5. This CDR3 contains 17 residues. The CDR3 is CASSFPDRGLGANVLTF. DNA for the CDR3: TGTGCCAGCAGCTTCCCGGACAGGGGGCTGGGGGCCAACGTCCTGACTTTC.

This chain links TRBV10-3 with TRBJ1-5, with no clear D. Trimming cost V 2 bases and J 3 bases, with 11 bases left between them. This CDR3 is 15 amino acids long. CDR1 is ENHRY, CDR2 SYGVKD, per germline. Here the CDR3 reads CAISEVTGPNQPQHF. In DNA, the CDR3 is TGTGCCATCAGTGAGGTGACCGGGCCCAATCAGCCCCAGCATTTT.

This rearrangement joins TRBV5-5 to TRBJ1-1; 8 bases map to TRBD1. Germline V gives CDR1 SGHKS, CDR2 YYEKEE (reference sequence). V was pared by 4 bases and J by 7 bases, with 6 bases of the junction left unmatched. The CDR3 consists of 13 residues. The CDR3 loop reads CASSPRTGNEAFF. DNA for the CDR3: TGTGCCAGCAGCCCTCGGACAGGGAATGAAGCTTTCTTT.

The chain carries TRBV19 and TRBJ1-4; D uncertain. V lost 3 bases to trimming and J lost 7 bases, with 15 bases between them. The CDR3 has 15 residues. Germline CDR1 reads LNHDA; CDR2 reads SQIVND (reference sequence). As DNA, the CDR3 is TGTGCCAGTAGTATCTCCCAGATACGTGTTGAAAAACTGTTTTTT. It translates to CASSISQIRVEKLFF.